The clone carrying this T cell receptor (beta chain) has just a few counts. Original methodology: For nucleated cells, counts were estimated from reference gene primer amplification. Some clones are missing from TCRdb's copy, which holds only in-frame ones; the method was immunoSEQ multiplex PCR. V and J calls and clone size come straight from that table; D and trimming were deduced from the DNA. The sample holds some 180,000 clones, roughly 76% seen once. The CDR3 has 16 residues. Unmatched junction bases numbered 5, after V lost 6 bases and J lost 2 bases. Per the germline V gene, CDR1 is MNHEY and CDR2 is SMNVEV (reference sequence). The data stem from a study of blood T cell repertoires in COVID-19.

The material sequenced was peripheral blood. This chain links TRBV27 with TRBJ2-3, with TRBD2 identical over 13 bases. The clonotype comes from a woman aged 45-65 years with active or convalescent COVID-19. The CDR3 spells CASSPLAGGYTDTQYF. In DNA form, the CDR3 reads TGTGCCAGCAGCCCACTAGCGGGAGGGTACACAGATACGCAGTATTTT.